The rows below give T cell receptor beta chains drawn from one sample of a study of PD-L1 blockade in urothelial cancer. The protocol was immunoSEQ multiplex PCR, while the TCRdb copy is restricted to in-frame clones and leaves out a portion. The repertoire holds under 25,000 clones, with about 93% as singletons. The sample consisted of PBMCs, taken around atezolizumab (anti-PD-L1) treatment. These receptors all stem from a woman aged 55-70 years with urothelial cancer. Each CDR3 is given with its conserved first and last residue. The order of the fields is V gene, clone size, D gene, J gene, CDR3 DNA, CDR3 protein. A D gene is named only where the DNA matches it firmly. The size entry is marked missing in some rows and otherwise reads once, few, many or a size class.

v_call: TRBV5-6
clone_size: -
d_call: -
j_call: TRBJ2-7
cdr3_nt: TGTGCCAGCAGCTTGGACCGGGGGTGGACCTACGAGCAGTACTTC
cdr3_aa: CASSLDRGWTYEQYF

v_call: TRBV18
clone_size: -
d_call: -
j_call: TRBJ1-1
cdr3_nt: TGTGCCAGCTCACCCTTTTTCGACCGAGGGAACACTGAAGCTTTCTTT
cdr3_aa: CASSPFFDRGNTEAFF

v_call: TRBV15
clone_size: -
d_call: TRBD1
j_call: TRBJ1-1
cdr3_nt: TGTGCCACCAGCCCAAGGAGGACAGGTTCAAACACTGAAGCTTTCTTT
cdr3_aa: CATSPRRTGSNTEAFF

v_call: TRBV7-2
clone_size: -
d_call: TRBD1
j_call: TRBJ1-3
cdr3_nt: TGTGCCAGCAGCTCCTGGGACAGGGCATCTGGAAACACCATATATTTT
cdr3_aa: CASSSWDRASGNTIYF

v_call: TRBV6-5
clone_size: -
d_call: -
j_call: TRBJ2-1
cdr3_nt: TGTGCCAGCAGTTTTTTAGTTCACGGGAATGAGCAGTTCTTC
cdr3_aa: CASSFLVHGNEQFF

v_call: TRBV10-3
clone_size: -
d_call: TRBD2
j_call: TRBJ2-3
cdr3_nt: TGTGCCATTCTGGGGGCTTCCGGGACTAGCGTGTCGGGGTTTAACACAGATACGCAGTATTTT
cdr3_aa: CAILGASGTSVSGFNTDTQYF

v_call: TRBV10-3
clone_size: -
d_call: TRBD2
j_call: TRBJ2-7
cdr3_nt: TGTGCCATCAGCGAGGGACTAGCGGACCTCTCCTACGAGCAGTACTTC
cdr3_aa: CAISEGLADLSYEQYF

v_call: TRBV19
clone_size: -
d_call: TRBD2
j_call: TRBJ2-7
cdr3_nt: TGTGCCAGTAGTAAGGCGGGAGGGTCCTACGAGCAGTACTTC
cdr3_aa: CASSKAGGSYEQYF

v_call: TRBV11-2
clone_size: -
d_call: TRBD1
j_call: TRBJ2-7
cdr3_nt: TGTGCCAGCAGCCTTGACAGGGTCTACGAGCAGTACTTC
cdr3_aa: CASSLDRVYEQYF

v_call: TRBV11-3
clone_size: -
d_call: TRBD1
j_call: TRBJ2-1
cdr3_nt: TGTGCCAGCAGTATACAGGGGGCGGTGAATGAGCAGTTCTTC
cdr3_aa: CASSIQGAVNEQFF

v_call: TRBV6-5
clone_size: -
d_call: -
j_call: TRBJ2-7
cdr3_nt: TGTGCCAGCAGGGAATTGCAGGGGTCTTACGAGCAGTACTTC
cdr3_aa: CASRELQGSYEQYF

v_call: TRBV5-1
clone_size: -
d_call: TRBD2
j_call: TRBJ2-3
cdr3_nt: TGCGCCAGCAGCCTTATTACTAGCGGGCCCCCCTCCACAGATACGCAGTATTTT
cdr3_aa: CASSLITSGPPSTDTQYF

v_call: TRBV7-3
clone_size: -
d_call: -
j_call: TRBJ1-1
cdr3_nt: TGTGCCAGCAGCTCTTATCTTTTCAGGGACACTGAAGCTTTCTTT
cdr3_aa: CASSSYLFRDTEAFF

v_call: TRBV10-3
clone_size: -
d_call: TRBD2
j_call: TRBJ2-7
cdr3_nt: TGTGCCACGGGAGGACGCCCCTACGAGCAGTACTTC
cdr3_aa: CATGGRPYEQYF

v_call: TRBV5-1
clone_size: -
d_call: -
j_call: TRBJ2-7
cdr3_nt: TGCGCCAGCAGCTTCTTTCGACTAGACGAGCAGTACTTC
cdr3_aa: CASSFFRLDEQYF

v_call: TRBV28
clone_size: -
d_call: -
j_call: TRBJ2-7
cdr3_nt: TGTGCCAGCAGCCCCGTGGGGAGGGGGGCCTACGAGCAGTACTTC
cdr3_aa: CASSPVGRGAYEQYF

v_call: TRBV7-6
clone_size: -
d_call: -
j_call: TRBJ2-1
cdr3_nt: TGTGCCAGCAGCTTAGGGAGCCTGCCCAATGAGCAGTTCTTC
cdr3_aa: CASSLGSLPNEQFF

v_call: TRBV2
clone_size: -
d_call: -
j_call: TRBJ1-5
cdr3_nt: TGTGCCAGCAGGGTCGCGGGGGGCCATCAGCCCCAGCATTTT
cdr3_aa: CASRVAGGHQPQHF

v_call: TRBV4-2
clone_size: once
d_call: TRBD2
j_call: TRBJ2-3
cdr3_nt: TGTGCCAGCAGCCAAACCATAGCGGGGGTCACAGATACGCAGTATTTT
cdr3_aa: CASSQTIAGVTDTQYF

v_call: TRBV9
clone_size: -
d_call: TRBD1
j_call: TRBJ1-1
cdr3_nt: TGTGCCAGCAGCGCGGACAGGAGGAGCACTGAAGCTTTCTTT
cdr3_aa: CASSADRRSTEAFF

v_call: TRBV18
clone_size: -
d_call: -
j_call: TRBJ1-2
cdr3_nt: TGTGCCAGCTCACCAACGACAGGCAACTATGGCTACACCTTC
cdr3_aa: CASSPTTGNYGYTF

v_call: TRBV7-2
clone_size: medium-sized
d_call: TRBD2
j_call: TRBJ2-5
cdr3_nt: TGTGCCAGCAGCTTCCGACTAGCAGGAGGTGGAGAGACCCAGTACTTC
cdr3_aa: CASSFRLAGGGETQYF

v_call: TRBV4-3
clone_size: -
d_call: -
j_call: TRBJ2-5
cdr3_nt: TGCGCCAGCAGCCAAGCCGGCGGTGAGCAGTACTTC
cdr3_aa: CASSQAGGEQYF

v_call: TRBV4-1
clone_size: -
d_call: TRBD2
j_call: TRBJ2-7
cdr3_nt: TGCGCCAGCAGCCAGCTGTCTAGCGGGGAGCAGTACTTC
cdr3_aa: CASSQLSSGEQYF

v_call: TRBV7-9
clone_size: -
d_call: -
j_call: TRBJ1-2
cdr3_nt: TGTGCCAGCAGCATCCAAGCTTATGGCTACACCTTC
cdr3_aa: CASSIQAYGYTF

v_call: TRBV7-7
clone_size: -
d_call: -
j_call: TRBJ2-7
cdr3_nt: TGTGCCAGCAGCTTAGCCAGCGGATCCTACGAGCAGTACTTC
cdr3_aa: CASSLASGSYEQYF

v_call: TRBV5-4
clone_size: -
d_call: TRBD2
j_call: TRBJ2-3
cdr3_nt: TGTGCCAGCAGCATTGGGACTAGCCTGCTTGGTACGCAGTATTTT
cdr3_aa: CASSIGTSLLGTQYF

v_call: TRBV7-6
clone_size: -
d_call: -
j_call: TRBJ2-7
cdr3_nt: TGTGCCAGCAGCTTCGGTTGGGGAGGACAGCAGTACTTC
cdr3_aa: CASSFGWGGQQYF